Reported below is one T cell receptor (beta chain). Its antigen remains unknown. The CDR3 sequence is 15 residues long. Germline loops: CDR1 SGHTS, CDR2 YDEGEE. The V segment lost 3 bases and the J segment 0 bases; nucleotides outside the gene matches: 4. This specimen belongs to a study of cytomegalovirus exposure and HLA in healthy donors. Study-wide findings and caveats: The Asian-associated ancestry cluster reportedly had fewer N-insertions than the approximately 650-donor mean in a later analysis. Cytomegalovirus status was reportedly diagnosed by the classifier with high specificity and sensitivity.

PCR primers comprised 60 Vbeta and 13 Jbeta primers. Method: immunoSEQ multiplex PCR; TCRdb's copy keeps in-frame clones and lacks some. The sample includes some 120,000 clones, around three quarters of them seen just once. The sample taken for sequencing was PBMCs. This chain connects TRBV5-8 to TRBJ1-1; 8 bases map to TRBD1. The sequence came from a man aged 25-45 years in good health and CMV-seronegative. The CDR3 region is CASSSGQGLNTEAFF. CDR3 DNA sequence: TGTGCCAGCAGCTCCGGACAGGGTTTGAACACTGAAGCTTTCTTT.